The 25 T cell receptor beta chains given below trace back to one sample, sequenced in a study of blood T cell repertoires in COVID-19. TCRdb keeps only in-frame clones here, not all; method: immunoSEQ multiplex PCR. The data contain roughly 170,000 clones, roughly 89% of them singletons. Source material: peripheral blood. The receptors come from a woman between 18 and 29 years old who had recovered from COVID-19.

In this sample, this clone turned up once. V usage is TRBV20-1 and J usage is TRBJ1-1, with D maybe TRBD1 (5 bases). The CDR3 spans 15 residues. The V gene lost 3 bases and the J gene lost 1 base, with 15 bases spanning the gap. In germline, CDR1 is DFQATT, CDR2 SNEGSKA (reference sequence). The CDR3 DNA reads as TGCAGTGCTAGTTTAACGGGACTCCGGAACACTGAAGCTTTCTTT. Its protein is CSASLTGLRNTEAFF.

The CDR3 nucleotides are TGTGCCACCAGTGAACGGGTGAACACTGAAGCTTTCTTT. Amino acid sequence: CATSERVNTEAFF. The rearrangement uses TRBV24-1 and TRBJ1-1; D remains ambiguous. Germline loops: CDR1 KGHDR, CDR2 SFDVKD. The CDR3 sequence is 13 residues long. V was trimmed by 4 bases and J by 0 bases, leaving 5 bases between them.

In this sample, this clone turned up once. This rearrangement joins TRBV6-1 to TRBJ1-4; no reliable D call. Germline lookup yields CDR1 MNHNS and CDR2 SASEGT. This CDR3 has 12 amino acids. Trimming stripped 6 bases from V and 5 bases from J, with 7 bases between. The CDR3 sequence: CASRWRNEKLFF. The CDR3 nucleotides are TGTGCCAGCAGGTGGAGGAATGAAAAACTGTTTTTT.

The V and J genes are TRBV29-1 and TRBJ1-5; weak D call: TRBD1 (5 bases). Germline V gene data show CDR1 as SQVTM and CDR2 as ANQGSEA. CDR3 length: 15 residues. Trimming took off 7 bases at V and 6 bases at J, with 22 bases between the two ends. CDR3 in DNA: TGCAGCGCCTCGATAACGGGGGGGGTGGGTCAGCCCCAGCATTTT. This translates into CSASITGGVGQPQHF.

V and J are TRBV7-9 and TRBJ2-5, with 9 bases identical to TRBD1. This CDR3 has 17 residues. Germline trimming cut 2 bases from V and 3 bases from J; bases unmatched to any gene: 10. Germline V CDR1 and CDR2: SEHNR, FQNEAQ (reference sequence). CDR3 region: CASSLSPGTGTEETQYF. Written as DNA, the CDR3 is TGTGCCAGCAGCTTAAGTCCCGGGACAGGGACGGAAGAGACCCAGTACTTC.

The table lists this clone with a count of one. This chain connects TRBV5-6 to TRBJ2-3; D might be TRBD1 (5 bases). This CDR3 has 16 amino acids. Per germline, CDR1 SGHDT and CDR2 YYEEEE. V shed 4 bases and J shed 2 bases, with 17 bases lying between them. The CDR3 bases are TGTGCCAGCAGCATAGTGACAGACCCTTTCACAGATACGCAGTATTTT. It translates to CASSIVTDPFTDTQYF.

This clone has only one observation. The V gene is TRBV24-1, the J gene TRBJ1-2, with D perhaps matching TRBD1 (5 bases). V was clipped by 4 bases and J by 5 bases, with 19 bases between them. Germline V gene sequence: CDR1 KGHDR, CDR2 SFDVKD. The CDR3 spans 16 residues. The chain's CDR3 is CATSDQRVGELYGYTF. The CDR3 DNA follows: TGTGCCACCAGTGACCAGCGGGTAGGGGAGCTATATGGCTACACCTTC.

The chain recombines TRBV7-6 with TRBJ1-5; 7 nucleotides line up with TRBD1. The trim removed 1 base at V and 6 bases at J, leaving 6 bases unmatched. CDR1 SGHVS and CDR2 FNYEAQ come from the germline V gene. This CDR3 region has 15 residues. CDR3 bases: TGTGCCAGCAGCTTAGTGGCAGGGGGTGGTCAGCCCCAGCATTTT. This encodes CASSLVAGGGQPQHF.

This clone appeared a few times. V usage is TRBV27 and J usage is TRBJ2-1; 12 bases map to TRBD1. V shed 5 bases, J shed 7 bases, and the junction held 9 bases outside the gene matches. The CDR3 is 16 residues long. Germline CDR1 reads MNHEY; CDR2 reads SMNVEV (reference sequence). CDR3 DNA sequence: TGTGCCAGCAGTCCGTACGGGACAGGGGGCGTGAATGAGCAGTTCTTC. Amino acid sequence: CASSPYGTGGVNEQFF.

The chain employs TRBV29-1 and TRBJ1-1; TRBD1 might be the D (6 bases). V dropped 6 bases and J dropped 4 bases, with 12 bases sitting between them. This CDR3 spans 12 amino acids. Germline V CDR1 and CDR2: SQVTM, ANQGSEA. CDR3 sequence (DNA): TGCAGCGTAGGGGGGGTGGGCACTGAAGCTTTCTTT. Protein product: CSVGGVGTEAFF.

This chain uses TRBV27 with TRBJ2-3; TRBD1 matches 7 bases. The germline V gene has CDR1 MNHEY and CDR2 SMNVEV (reference sequence). The CDR3 covers 15 residues. Unmatched junction bases numbered 7, after V lost 5 bases and J lost 2 bases. Here the CDR3 reads CASSLGTVATDTQYF. The CDR3 region has the DNA TGTGCCAGCAGTCTGGGGACAGTGGCCACAGATACGCAGTATTTT.

Remarks on this clone: Other DNA sequences within the sample encode an identical CDR3. The chain has TRBV18 and TRBJ2-7; maybe TRBD1 (5 bases). Germline lookup yields CDR1 KGHSH and CDR2 LQKENI. The CDR3 consists of 15 residues. The V gene lost 3 bases and the J gene lost 2 bases, with 14 bases spanning the gap. The CDR3 coding sequence is TGTGCCAGCTCACCCCCAAGGGGCGCACCCTACGAGCAGTACTTC. It encodes CASSPPRGAPYEQYF.

This chain joins TRBV7-2 and TRBJ1-6; 7 nucleotides align to TRBD1. Germline values: CDR1 SGHTA, CDR2 FQGNSA. The CDR3 loop spans 16 amino acids. V was clipped by 4 bases and J by 7 bases; unmatched bases: 10. Here the CDR3 DNA reads TGTGCCAGCAGCTCGGAATACAGGGGAGGAAATTCACCCCTCCACTTT. As protein: CASSSEYRGGNSPLHF.

The chain joins TRBV12-5 to TRBJ1-2; 7 bases align to TRBD1. CDR1 and CDR2 from the germline V gene are LGHNT and FRNRAP. Trimming at V came to 5 bases and at J to 4 bases, leaving 4 bases not matched to a gene. The CDR3 totals 13 residues. Here the CDR3 reads CASGTGASYGYTF. The CDR3 nucleotides read TGTGCTAGTGGTACAGGGGCAAGCTATGGCTACACCTTC. The entire variable domain, with the rest obtained from reference TRBV12-5 and TRBJ1-2, is as follows: DARVTQTPRHKVTEMGQEVTMRCQPILGHNTVFWYRQTMMQGLELLAYFRNRAPLDDSGMPKDRFSAEMPDATLATLKIQPSEPRDSAVYFCASGTGASYGYTFGSGTRLTVV.

In the case of this clone: The same CDR3 can be traced to other DNA sequences in this sample. The CDR3 spells CASSVVENEQFF. CDR3 in DNA: TGTGCCAGCAGCGTAGTAGAGAATGAGCAGTTCTTC. The chain carries TRBV9 and TRBJ2-1; D is ambiguous. The CDR3 consists of 12 residues. CDR1 is SGDLS and CDR2 is YYNGEE in the germline V gene. V was clipped by 0 bases and J by 7 bases, with 5 bases between them.

The chain is built from TRBV5-6 and TRBJ2-1; 8 bases agree with TRBD2. J gave up 4 bases and V 4 bases, and 7 bases lay outside the gene matches. CDR3 length: 15 residues. Germline V gene lookup returns CDR1 SGHDT and CDR2 YYEEEE. The CDR3 spells CASSRRGVSYNEQFF. CDR3 nucleotide sequence: TGTGCCAGCAGCCGGCGGGGGGTCTCTTACAATGAGCAGTTCTTC.

The chain is built from TRBV12-3 or TRBV12-4 and TRBJ1-1; D unresolved. This CDR3 region has 13 residues. V lost 1 base, J lost 1 base, and 4 bases lay in between. CDR3 sequence (DNA): TGTGCCAGCAGTTTAGATCAGAACACTGAAGCTTTCTTT. Protein sequence: CASSLDQNTEAFF.

The V and J genes are TRBV24-1 and TRBJ2-1; 8 bases line up with TRBD2. The CDR3 spans 15 residues. V dropped 5 bases and J dropped 10; count of bases not matched to a gene: 12. In germline, CDR1 is KGHDR, CDR2 SFDVKD. The CDR3, as DNA: TGTGCCACCAGTGCCCCTGGCGGGGGGATTAGGGAGCAGTTCTTC. Translated, it gives CATSAPGGGIREQFF.

The chain combines TRBV5-1 with TRBJ2-1; maybe TRBD2 (5 bases). CDR3 size: 13 residues. Trimming removed 0 bases at V and 9 bases at J, with 10 bases between. The germline V gene has CDR1 SGHRS and CDR2 YFSETQ. The CDR3 is CASSLEAGREQFF. The CDR3 DNA reads TGCGCCAGCAGCTTGGAGGCGGGCCGTGAGCAGTTCTTC.

This rearrangement joins TRBV6-2 or TRBV6-3 to TRBJ2-1; TRBD1 matches at 9 bases. The CDR3 spans 15 residues. The trim removed 4 bases at V and 8 bases at J, leaving 9 bases unmatched. CDR1 and CDR2 (germline): MNHEY, SVGEGT. This CDR3 is CASSSGTGSSHEQFF. In DNA, the CDR3 is TGTGCCAGCAGTTCCGGGACAGGGTCTTCCCATGAGCAGTTCTTC.

The chain couples TRBV5-4 to TRBJ2-5, with TRBD1 matching over 10 bases. The germline gives CDR1 SGHNT, CDR2 YYREEE (reference sequence). With V trimmed by 4 bases and J by 5 bases, 11 bases remained unmatched. This CDR3 is built from 16 residues. CDR3 residues: CASSRGGDRGFETQYF. The DNA of the CDR3 is TGTGCCAGCAGCCGGGGTGGGGACAGGGGCTTTGAGACCCAGTACTTC. Drawing the rest from reference TRBV5-4 and TRBJ2-5, the complete variable domain is ETGVTQSPTHLIKTRGQQVTLRCSSQSGHNTVSWYQQALGQGPQFIFQYYREEENGRGNFPPRFSGLQFPNYSSELNVNALELDDSALYLCASSRGGDRGFETQYFGPGTRLLVL.

The V gene is TRBV5-5, the J gene TRBJ1-4; 8 nucleotides agree with TRBD1. V shed 2 bases, J shed 2 bases, and the junction held 8 bases outside the gene matches. Per the germline V gene, CDR1 is SGHKS and CDR2 is YYEKEE (reference sequence). This CDR3 region has 17 residues. In DNA form, the CDR3 reads TGTGCCAGCAGCTTTGGGACCCGACAGGGGACTAATGAAAAACTGTTTTTT. Its translation: CASSFGTRQGTNEKLFF.

This chain joins TRBV4-3 and TRBJ2-3; TRBD2 aligns across 8 bases. The germline CDR1 and CDR2 sequences are LGHNA and YSLEER. CDR3 length equals 16 residues. V was pared by 2 bases and J by 2 bases, with 6 bases of the junction left unmatched. Written as DNA, the CDR3 is TGCGCCAGCAGCCAACTCCTCGGGGGGGCCACAGATACGCAGTATTTT. It codes for CASSQLLGGATDTQYF.

The rearrangement links TRBV7-9 to TRBJ1-4; maybe TRBD1 (5 bases). In germline, CDR1 is SEHNR, CDR2 FQNEAQ (reference sequence). The V and J ends lost 6 bases and 7 bases respectively, with 12 bases between them. The CDR3 runs 13 residues. DNA for the CDR3: TGTGCCAGCAGTCGGATGCAGGGTGAAAAACTGTTTTTT. Encoded protein: CASSRMQGEKLFF.

This clone has a handful of counts. V gene TRBV10-3 combines with J gene TRBJ1-1, with 12 positions matching TRBD1. The CDR3 is made up of 16 amino acids. V was clipped by 2 bases and J by 5 bases; unmatched bases: 6. Per germline, CDR1 ENHRY and CDR2 SYGVKD. In nucleotides, the CDR3 is TGTGCCATCAGTGAGCCGGGACAGGGGGCTCATACTGAAGCTTTCTTT. Translated, it gives CAISEPGQGAHTEAFF.